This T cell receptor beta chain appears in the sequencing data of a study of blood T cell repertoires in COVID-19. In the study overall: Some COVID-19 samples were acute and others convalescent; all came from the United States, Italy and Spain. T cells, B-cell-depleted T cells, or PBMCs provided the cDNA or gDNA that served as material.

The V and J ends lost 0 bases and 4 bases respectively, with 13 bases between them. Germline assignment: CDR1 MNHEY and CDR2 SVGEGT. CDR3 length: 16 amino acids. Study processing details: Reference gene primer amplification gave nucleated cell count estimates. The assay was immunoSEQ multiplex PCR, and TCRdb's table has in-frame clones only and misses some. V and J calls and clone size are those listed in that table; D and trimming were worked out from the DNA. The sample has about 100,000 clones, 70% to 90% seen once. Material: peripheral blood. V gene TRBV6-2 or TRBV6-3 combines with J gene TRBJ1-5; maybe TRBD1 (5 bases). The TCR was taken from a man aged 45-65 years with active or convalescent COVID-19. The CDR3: CASSYSLGQGNQPQHF. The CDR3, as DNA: TGTGCCAGCAGTTACTCGCTCGGGCAGGGAAATCAGCCCCAGCATTTT.